This TCR beta chain was retrieved from a study of post-analysis software for immune sequencing data. This CDR3 has 15 residues. Trimming removed 1 base from V and 0 bases from J, with 10 bases in between. CDR1 and CDR2 from the germline V gene are SGHRS and YFSETQ. Every TCR beta cDNA library bore unique molecular identifiers. In TCRdb, the PCR reads were re-called with MiXCR into one record per CDR3 protein. The profile shows hundreds of thousands of distinct CDR3 sequences, 25% to 30% of them singletons. To note about this clonotype: Its specificity is not known.

Notes on the study in general: Patients used four to six TRBV segments, including TRBV5-6, TRBV5-1 and TRBV20-1, more often than controls.

The specimen was blood. The TCR sequence derives from a girl aged 10 to 17 with multiple sclerosis. This chain uses TRBV5-1 with TRBJ1-2; D gene unclear. CDR3 coding DNA: TGCGCCAGCAGCTTGCTCGCCACCTCTAACTATGGCTACACCTTC. Encoded protein: CASSLLATSNYGYTF. The full variable domain, completed using reference TRBV5-1 and TRBJ1-2, is KAGVTQTPRYLIKTRGQQVTLSCSPISGHRSVSWYQQTPGQGLQFLFEYFSETQRNKGNFPGRFSGRQFSNSRSEMNVSTLELGDSALYLCASSLLATSNYGYTFGSGTRLTVV.